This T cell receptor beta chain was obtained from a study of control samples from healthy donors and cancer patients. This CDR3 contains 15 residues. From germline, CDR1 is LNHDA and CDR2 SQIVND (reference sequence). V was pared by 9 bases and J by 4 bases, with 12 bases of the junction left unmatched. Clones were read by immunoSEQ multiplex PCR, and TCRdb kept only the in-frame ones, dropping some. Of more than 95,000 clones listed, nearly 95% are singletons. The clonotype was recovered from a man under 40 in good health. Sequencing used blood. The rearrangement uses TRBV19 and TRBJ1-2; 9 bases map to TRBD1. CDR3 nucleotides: TGTGCCAGCGTTGGGGGACAGGGTCCCATCTATGGCTACACCTTC. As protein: CASVGGQGPIYGYTF.